The present TCR beta chain was sequenced within a study of cytomegalovirus exposure and HLA in healthy donors (dated by TCRdb to the late 2010s). Concerning the study at large: In an earlier analysis of approximately 640 of the donors, approximately 260 Gb of sequence data and 100 million or so unique TCR beta sequences from 180 million or so T cells were reported. Alongside the repertoire data, information on donor age, sex, ethnicity and CMV serostatus was compiled. Along with the roughly 700-subject first cohort, a separate validation cohort of some 130 different subjects was used. HLA typing covered class I and class II loci at four-digit resolution. The number of donors typed differed by locus, with about 629-640 for A, B, C, DRB1 and DQB1, more than 500 for DQA1, 600 to 610 for DPA1, and 400 to 490 for DPB1. Of the 350 to 450 genotyped donors, 70% to 90% were placed in the genetic ancestry cluster associated with self-reported Caucasian donors. All discovery cohort repertoires had been generated using a single sequencing platform. A later analysis re-examined previously published TCR beta repertoires from over 500 donors and added high-resolution HLA genotyping to investigate patterns of TCR occurrence. The study combined high-throughput TCR immunosequencing, statistical association of individual TCRs with disease status, and machine learning to predict cytomegalovirus infection status. About 5 DR-DQ haplotypes were handled as single units for association and clustering, since linkage in the cohort was strong. In an earlier analysis of roughly 540 of the donors, high-throughput TCR beta sequencing was used to judge whether each TCR beta V gene segment behaved as functional or pseudogenic. In a later genetic analysis, genome-wide SNP genotypes for about 55% of the roughly 700 donors were used, and that subset was treated as a discovery cohort. Rather than using new phenotypic data, the later analysis identified candidate immune exposures from TCR beta sequences and from how often those sequences occurred across donors. Roughly 300 gigabases of sequencing data and tens of millions of unique TCR sequences were included in an early release covering 550 to 650 HLA-typed donors. The study was designed to test whether signatures of past pathogen exposure could be identified by cataloging public T cell receptors. The study profiled the T cell repertoires of about 720 subjects by immunosequencing and related them to cytomegalovirus serostatus. Across about 380 genotyped donors of the cohort, an average of approximately 240,000 unique TCR beta nucleotide sequences per donor were sequenced, and 15% to 20% of those sequences were non-productive.

Points the paper makes about the study in general: A further reported finding was that TCR beta sequences accurately predicted the HLA-A and HLA-B alleles for most subjects in the first cohort. Because HLA typing was unavailable for some donors at each locus, only the typed subset was used in association tests. Compared with the roughly 700-donor mean, donors in an Asian-associated ancestry cluster had fewer N-insertions in productive TCRs, according to a later genetic analysis. In a later analysis, 15,000 to 20,000 TCR beta sequences were associated with specific HLA alleles at a false discovery rate of 0.05. The classifier was reported to diagnose cytomegalovirus status with high specificity and sensitivity in both the original cohort and the validation cohort. Most TCR sequences were seen in very few donors, while some public TCRs were found in many individuals. In the study, some 180 TCR beta chains were listed as associated with cytomegalovirus. The only immune exposure information available for the cohort was CMV serostatus. A few of the identified cytomegalovirus-associated TCR beta chains were confirmed in vitro to be specific for cytomegalovirus antigens. Because counts were too low, seventeen rarely observed V segments, including chromosome 9 orphons, were left out of the earlier analysis of over 550 of the donors. Correlated functional status among segregating V segments might be attributable to linkage disequilibrium, but an unknown experimental factor could not be ruled out. According to a later analysis, parvovirus B19, influenza, CMV and Epstein-Barr virus appeared linked to several top co-occurrence clusters. It was suggested by the authors that the approach could potentially be generalized to other disease states and immunological phenotypes. In a later analysis, most CMV-associated TCR beta chains were found to appear HLA-restricted, with HLA associations seemingly driven largely by CMV exposure. In a later analysis, HLA-associated TCR beta chains showed more clonal expansion and lower generation probabilities than non-associated chains that were equally common. Only TCR beta chains were sequenced in this cohort, and the absence of alpha or paired-chain data limited detectable features. Broadly in line with IMGT annotations, most TCR beta V segments showed up in productive rearrangements about 87% or about 30% of the time in an earlier analysis of around 550 of the donors. An association between a missense DCLRE1C variant and V-gene and J-gene trimming of TCR beta chains was found in a later genetic analysis and replicated in an independent cohort. Strong co-occurrence of HLA alleles, especially DR and DQ, made assigning TCR associations to individual alleles difficult. A group of highly shared sequence variants was considered likely to be a technical artifact of the sequencing pipeline. In a later analysis, TCR association rates were found to vary across HLA loci, with the most associated TCRs seen for DRB1 alleles and the fewest for HLA-C alleles. The presence/absence analyses assumed that sequencing depth was roughly uniform across donors, and that assumption may not be true.

As concerns this clone: The antigen this receptor binds is unknown.

The cohort was made up of approximately 670 healthy bone marrow donors. At the time of sampling, every cohort member was nominally healthy, though immune exposures that went unrecorded were likely present. The donor was CMV seronegative and was included in the group of around 320 seronegative cohort members. A peripheral blood sample was provided by each donor, and peripheral blood mononuclear cells were used for TCR beta sequencing. The Qiagen DNeasy Blood Extraction Kit was used to extract genomic DNA from the blood cell samples. The library came from the immunoSEQ multiplex PCR assay. For the multiplex PCR, a mixture combining 60 forward primers for TCR Vbeta segments and 13 reverse primers for TCR Jbeta segments was used. A multiplex PCR assay on genomic DNA amplified the CDR3 region of rearranged TCR beta genes. On the Illumina HiSeq System, the amplified TCR beta libraries were sequenced as 87-base-pair reads. On the authors' methods: In a later analysis, roughly 80 million unique TCR beta chains were counted across the 666 repertoires, and about 10 million of these chains were shared by at least two donors. To remove PCR and sequencing errors, raw reads were error-corrected and collapsed into unique sequences using a nearest-neighbor algorithm that merged closely related sequences. V, D and J gene segments were assigned by aligning CDR3 sequences to IMGT reference sequences. For a sequence to be retained, a match of at least six nucleotides to both a V gene segment and a J gene segment was required. Rearrangements were called productive when the CDR3 lacked stop codons and stayed in frame with V and J; all others were non-productive. CDR3 was defined by IMGT convention, running from the second conserved V-encoded cysteine to the conserved J-encoded phenylalanine. In an earlier analysis of 500 to 650 of the donors, sequences lacking an unambiguous match to a single V gene segment were excluded. An earlier analysis of under 750 of the donors called V segments functional above 56.7% productive rearrangements and segregating when the between-donor standard deviation exceeded 5%. A statistical classification framework was built to diagnose cytomegalovirus status from the catalog of TCR beta chain sequences. In a later analysis, TCR nucleotide sequences were compared against IMGT/GENE-DB human TR gene sequences so that V and J genes could be assigned. The TCRdist pipeline was used in a later analysis to assign CDR3 sequences and most-parsimonious VDJ recombination scenarios. In a later analysis, each TCR beta chain was defined by its CDR3 amino acid sequence together with its V-gene family, and reads lacking a unique V-gene family were excluded. A later analysis removed 550 to 700 highly shared, low-generation-probability nucleotide sequences to deal with suspected cross-contamination and a sequencing artifact. In a later analysis, a clonal expansion index was calculated for each public chain from normalized within-repertoire ranks of inferred template counts. A later analysis computed generation probabilities with a VDJ recombination model fitted to out-of-frame rearrangements, and checked the results against IGoR. In a later analysis, hypergeometric tests were used to score TCR-TCR, TCR-HLA and TCR-CMV co-occurrence, with a repertoire-size bias correction applied to TCR pairs. In a later analysis, false discovery rates were estimated by permuting HLA or CMV assignments 20 times. In a later analysis, co-occurring TCRs were grouped using DBSCAN, with TCRdist sequence similarity added in when clustering inside HLA-allele-positive subsets. For co-occurrence clustering, repertoires with fewer than 30,000 or more than 120,000 public chains were excluded, along with four to six repertoires with anomalous nucleotide sharing. The source is immuneACCESS, and TCRdb retained only in-frame sequences with V and J called. Part of the clones is not carried over; for the studies checked, unresolved V genes explain less than half of this, and the remainder is unexplained. For V, J and clone size, that table is used; D and trimming come from the DNA. The table for this sample lists under 200,000 clones. The ten largest clones take up 2.1% of the sample.

Sequenced input: PBMCs. The clonotype comes from a man aged 30-40 years in good health and CMV-seronegative.

This receptor has the CDR3 CASSFGSVDPYEQYF. Read as DNA, the sequence is TGTGCCAGCAGCTTTGGGAGCGTTGATCCCTACGAGCAGTACTTC. The V and J segments used are TRBV11-3 and TRBJ2-7; the D gene is possibly TRBD2, with 5 bases matching. The CDR3 has 15 amino acids, counting the end cysteine and phenylalanine. Kept here is only the CDR3 DNA, which spans 45 bases and is read in frame from base 1. The junction carries 14 bases between V and J, which are trimmed by 3 bases and 2 bases respectively. CDR1 SGHNT and CDR2 YENEEA are derived from the germline V gene.